The entry that follows covers one T cell receptor (beta chain) sequence. Its antigen is still unknown. Naive-designated CD8 cells lacked CD45RO, were positively enriched for CCR7, and omitted terminally differentiated effector memory CD45RA+ cells. Healthy and HIV-negative, the adult donors had no recent acute infections or vaccinations. The source of the sample is a study of shared clonotypes between healthy human individuals. Study information: Each donor contributed plates that comprised three CD4 naive, three CD4 memory, two CD8 naive and one CD8 memory.

Clones were read by immunoSEQ multiplex PCR, and TCRdb kept only the in-frame ones, dropping some. This sample yields about 590,000 clones, of which around 95% are seen a single time; less than 0.13% belongs to the top ten. Trimming took off 2 bases at V and 14 bases at J, with 14 bases between the two ends. The CDR3 runs to 12 residues. Germline lookup yields CDR1 SNHLY and CDR2 FYNNEI. The study's findings and limits: Clonotypes shared by all four donors outscored non-shared clonotypes in generation probability.

The chain uses TRBV2 and TRBJ2-3, with D possibly TRBD2 on 6 matching bases. The source is a woman aged 25 to 45 in good health. The specimen sequenced was naive CD8+ T cells sorted from blood. CDR3: CASSEFGGTPYF. Here the CDR3 DNA reads TGTGCCAGCAGTGAATTCGGCGGGACCCCGTATTTT.